Listed below are T cell receptor beta chains from one sample, sequenced in a study of T-cell reconstitution after alpha-beta-depleted transplantation in children. TCRdb recomputed calls from the PCR reads with MiXCR, one row per CDR3 protein. The sample lists some 490,000 distinct CDR3 sequences, around 13% occurring once. Sequencing was performed on PBMCs from the stem cell graft donor, taken from the stem cell graft. The receptors come from a human donor who donated a stem cell graft to a child with combined immunodeficiency. Each CDR3 is given with its conserved first and last residue. A D gene is named only where the DNA matches it firmly. Clone size is given for some rows only: seen once, a few or many times, or a class if the clone is expanded.

j_call: TRBJ2-7; v_call: TRBV4-3; d_call: TRBD2; clone_size: many; cdr3_nt: TGCGCCAGCAGCCAAGATCTGGGACTAGTTCTCGAGCAGTACTTC; cdr3_aa: CASSQDLGLVLEQYF
j_call: TRBJ2-2; v_call: TRBV15; d_call: TRBD2; clone_size: NA; cdr3_nt: TGTGCCACCCGTAGCGGGAGTCGAACCGGGGAGCTGTTTTTT; cdr3_aa: CATRSGSRTGELFF
j_call: TRBJ2-7; v_call: TRBV12-3/TRBV12-4; d_call: NA; clone_size: many; cdr3_nt: TGTGCCAGCAGTTTGAACACCCTCTCCTACGAGCAGTACTTC; cdr3_aa: CASSLNTLSYEQYF
j_call: TRBJ2-5; v_call: TRBV12-3/TRBV12-4; d_call: NA; clone_size: many; cdr3_nt: TGTGCCAGCAGTTTTTCTCGGGGGCGCGAGACCCAGTACTTC; cdr3_aa: CASSFSRGRETQYF
j_call: TRBJ1-4; v_call: TRBV9; d_call: NA; clone_size: many; cdr3_nt: TGTGCCAGCTGCCGGCGCCTCGGAAGTGAAAAACTGTTTTTT; cdr3_aa: CASCRRLGSEKLFF
j_call: TRBJ2-1; v_call: TRBV12-3/TRBV12-4; d_call: NA; clone_size: NA; cdr3_nt: TGTGCCAGCAGTCCCAGTCGGGCCTACAATGAGCAGTTCTTC; cdr3_aa: CASSPSRAYNEQFF
j_call: TRBJ2-2; v_call: TRBV6-2/TRBV6-3; d_call: NA; clone_size: many; cdr3_nt: TGTGCCAGCAGCCTAGCGAGGAACACCGGGGAGCTGTTTTTT; cdr3_aa: CASSLARNTGELFF
j_call: TRBJ1-2; v_call: TRBV12-3/TRBV12-4; d_call: NA; clone_size: many; cdr3_nt: TGTGCCAGCAGTCCCACAGGGTTCCGGAACTATGGCTACACCTTC; cdr3_aa: CASSPTGFRNYGYTF
j_call: TRBJ1-5; v_call: TRBV15; d_call: NA; clone_size: many; cdr3_nt: TGTGCCACCAGCAGAGATTTGGGGGGGTCGGGCAATCAGCCCCAGCATTTT; cdr3_aa: CATSRDLGGSGNQPQHF
j_call: TRBJ2-3; v_call: TRBV20-1; d_call: NA; clone_size: few; cdr3_nt: TGCAGTGCTAGAGTTTCCGGGTATGCAGATACGCAGTATTTT; cdr3_aa: CSARVSGYADTQYF
j_call: TRBJ2-7; v_call: TRBV12-3/TRBV12-4; d_call: NA; clone_size: NA; cdr3_nt: TGTGCCAGCAGGCTATCCCGGTCGGGGAGCGAGCAGTACTTC; cdr3_aa: CASRLSRSGSEQYF
j_call: TRBJ2-7; v_call: TRBV12-3/TRBV12-4; d_call: TRBD1; clone_size: NA; cdr3_nt: TGTGCCAGCAGTTTTGGGACAGGAATTGATTACGAGCAGTACTTC; cdr3_aa: CASSFGTGIDYEQYF
j_call: TRBJ1-1; v_call: TRBV18; d_call: NA; clone_size: NA; cdr3_nt: TGTGCCAGCTCACCAGCCTACAACACTGAAGCTTTCTTT; cdr3_aa: CASSPAYNTEAFF
j_call: TRBJ2-7; v_call: TRBV5-5; d_call: NA; clone_size: NA; cdr3_nt: TGTGCCAGCAGCTTGGAAACAGGTTCCTACGAGCAGTACTTC; cdr3_aa: CASSLETGSYEQYF
j_call: TRBJ2-7; v_call: TRBV7-9; d_call: TRBD1; clone_size: many; cdr3_nt: TGTGCCAGCAGCTTAACGACAGGGGGGTATTCCGAGCAGTACTTC; cdr3_aa: CASSLTTGGYSEQYF
j_call: TRBJ2-7; v_call: TRBV5-5; d_call: NA; clone_size: many; cdr3_nt: TGTGCCAGCAGCTCGGACAGCTCTACGGAGCAGTACTTC; cdr3_aa: CASSSDSSTEQYF
j_call: TRBJ2-7; v_call: TRBV12-3/TRBV12-4; d_call: NA; clone_size: once; cdr3_nt: TGTGCCAGCAGTGCCGGGATCGGGTCGGAGCAGTACTTC; cdr3_aa: CASSAGIGSEQYF
j_call: TRBJ2-1; v_call: TRBV12-3/TRBV12-4; d_call: NA; clone_size: many; cdr3_nt: TGTGCCAGCAGCGGCCTGAATGAGCAGTTCTTC; cdr3_aa: CASSGLNEQFF
j_call: TRBJ2-6; v_call: TRBV12-3/TRBV12-4; d_call: NA; clone_size: few; cdr3_nt: TGTGCCAGCAGCCCGGGAGCAGGGGTTGGGGCCAACGTCCTGACTTTC; cdr3_aa: CASSPGAGVGANVLTF
j_call: TRBJ1-5; v_call: TRBV6-5; d_call: NA; clone_size: few; cdr3_nt: TGTGCCAGCAGTCCAACAGGGTACAGTCAGCCCCAGCATTTT; cdr3_aa: CASSPTGYSQPQHF
j_call: TRBJ2-7; v_call: TRBV4-3; d_call: NA; clone_size: NA; cdr3_nt: TGCGCCAGCAGCCAAGGGATGTTCGGGCCCTACGAGCAGTACTTC; cdr3_aa: CASSQGMFGPYEQYF
j_call: TRBJ2-2; v_call: TRBV5-5; d_call: NA; clone_size: many; cdr3_nt: TGTGCCAGCAGCTTGAGGGCAGGCACCGGGGAGCTGTTTTTT; cdr3_aa: CASSLRAGTGELFF
j_call: TRBJ2-7; v_call: TRBV7-2; d_call: TRBD2; clone_size: NA; cdr3_nt: TGTGCCAGCAGCGAAGGACTAGCGGGAGGGCAGCCCTACGAGCAGTACTTC; cdr3_aa: CASSEGLAGGQPYEQYF
j_call: TRBJ1-2; v_call: TRBV7-2; d_call: NA; clone_size: few; cdr3_nt: TGTGCCAGCAGCTTAGAAGGGCCCCGACTTAGTGGCTACACCTTC; cdr3_aa: CASSLEGPRLSGYTF
j_call: TRBJ2-7; v_call: TRBV5-1; d_call: TRBD2; clone_size: few; cdr3_nt: TGCGCCAGCAGCTTGGGGGGGACTAGCGGCTCCTACGAGCAGTACTTC; cdr3_aa: CASSLGGTSGSYEQYF
j_call: TRBJ2-4; v_call: TRBV12-3/TRBV12-4; d_call: TRBD2; clone_size: NA; cdr3_nt: TGTGCCAGCCGACCGAGCGGGGGGGCTGCATTTCAGTACTTC; cdr3_aa: CASRPSGGAAFQYF
j_call: TRBJ2-7; v_call: TRBV5-6; d_call: TRBD2; clone_size: NA; cdr3_nt: TGTGCCAGCAGCTATCTAGCGGGAAGCGGCGAGCAGTACTTC; cdr3_aa: CASSYLAGSGEQYF
j_call: TRBJ2-3; v_call: TRBV11-1; d_call: NA; clone_size: NA; cdr3_nt: TGTGCCAGCAGCACAGGGGAGCCAGCGGGTGGTGGCTTCCATACGCAGTATTTT; cdr3_aa: CASSTGEPAGGGFHTQYF
j_call: TRBJ2-7; v_call: TRBV7-8; d_call: NA; clone_size: few; cdr3_nt: TGTGCCAGCAGCTCGGCAGAATACGAGCAGTACTTC; cdr3_aa: CASSSAEYEQYF
j_call: TRBJ2-3; v_call: TRBV4-2; d_call: NA; clone_size: once; cdr3_nt: TGTGCCAGCAGCCAGGAGCCGGGCCTGGATACGCAGTATTTT; cdr3_aa: CASSQEPGLDTQYF
j_call: TRBJ2-7; v_call: TRBV7-2; d_call: NA; clone_size: few; cdr3_nt: TGTGCCAGCAGGTTTCTTAACGAGCAGTACTTC; cdr3_aa: CASRFLNEQYF
j_call: TRBJ2-5; v_call: TRBV12-3/TRBV12-4; d_call: NA; clone_size: few; cdr3_nt: TGTGCCAGCAGTCCCAGCGCTAGTCTTAAAGGAGAGACCCAGTACTTC; cdr3_aa: CASSPSASLKGETQYF
j_call: TRBJ2-6; v_call: TRBV5-1; d_call: NA; clone_size: many; cdr3_nt: TGCGCCAGCAGCTTGGGTCCCTCTGGGGCCAACGTCCTGACTTTC; cdr3_aa: CASSLGPSGANVLTF
j_call: TRBJ2-5; v_call: TRBV28; d_call: TRBD2; clone_size: NA; cdr3_nt: TGTGCCAGCAGTTCCGGGGGACTAGCGGGGGTACAAGAGACCCAGTACTTC; cdr3_aa: CASSSGGLAGVQETQYF
j_call: TRBJ2-1; v_call: TRBV20-1; d_call: TRBD1; clone_size: NA; cdr3_nt: TGCAGTGCTTGGGACAGGGGTAGGAATGAGCAGTTCTTC; cdr3_aa: CSAWDRGRNEQFF